This T cell receptor (beta chain) was sequenced for a study of cytomegalovirus exposure and HLA in healthy donors. Whole-study findings and limits: Researchers left out some V segments, among them TRBV6-2 and TRBV6-3, as indistinguishable. Later on, an analysis tied about 17,000 TCR beta sequences to HLA alleles at 0.05 false discovery rate.

Vbeta (60) and Jbeta (13) primers were used in the PCR. Repertoires were generated with immunoSEQ multiplex PCR, while TCRdb's copy carries only in-frame clones and drops some. In total, the table holds about 200,000 clones. CDR3 length: 18 residues. V lost 3 bases, J lost 1 base, and 16 bases lay in between. CDR1 is MDHEN, CDR2 SYDVKM, per germline. For this clone: The antigen is unknown.

The rearrangement links TRBV28 to TRBJ2-6; perhaps TRBD2 as D (6 bases). The sequenced material came from PBMCs. The TCR comes from a man between 25 and 39 years old in good health and CMV-seronegative. The CDR3 reads CASSFAGQVKSGANVLTF. In nucleotides, the CDR3 is TGTGCCAGCAGTTTTGCGGGGCAGGTCAAATCTGGGGCCAACGTCCTGACTTTC. The whole variable domain, remainder taken from reference TRBV28 and TRBJ2-6, is DVKVTQSSRYLVKRTGEKVFLECVQDMDHENMFWYRQDPGLGLRLIYFSYDVKMKEKGDIPEGYSVSREKKERFSLILESASTNQTSMYLCASSFAGQVKSGANVLTFGAGSRLTVL.